Below, 8 T cell receptor beta chains from the same sample are listed, as sequenced in a study of T cell repertoires in cytomegalovirus infection. From the reads, TCRdb called clonotypes with MiXCR, one entry per CDR3 protein. The sample yields 200,000 to 250,000 distinct CDR3 sequences, around 6.6% seen once. Sequenced input: PBMCs. The receptors were gathered from a human donor in good health (CMV status not recorded). Some clones in this sample may be carry-over from other donors' samples.

At least ten counts were recorded for this clonotype. The chain links TRBV9 to TRBJ1-1; TRBD1 matches at 10 bases. Germline CDR1 reads SGDLS; CDR2 reads YYNGEE. Trimming removed 3 bases from V and 3 bases from J; junction bases left unmatched: 8. This CDR3 contains 16 residues. The CDR3 bases are TGTGCCAGCAGCGCCTCCGGGACAGGGGTGGACACTGAAGCTTTCTTT. This gives the protein CASSASGTGVDTEAFF.

In its sample, this clonotype was seen many times. The rearrangement joins TRBV5-1 to TRBJ1-6; weak D call: TRBD1 (5 bases). The germline gives CDR1 SGHRS, CDR2 YFSETQ. V dropped 1 base and J dropped 6 bases, with 11 bases sitting between them. The CDR3 length is 15 residues. The CDR3 DNA reads TGCGCCAGCAGCTTGTCCGGGACTGTTAATTCACCCCTCCACTTT. Its protein product is CASSLSGTVNSPLHF. Full variable domain (rest looked up from reference TRBV5-1 and TRBJ1-6): KAGVTQTPRYLIKTRGQQVTLSCSPISGHRSVSWYQQTPGQGLQFLFEYFSETQRNKGNFPGRFSGRQFSNSRSEMNVSTLELGDSALYLCASSLSGTVNSPLHFGNGTRLTVT.

This clonotype has a count of ten or more. The chain links TRBV11-3 to TRBJ1-1, with D unresolved. The CDR3 sequence is 13 residues long. Trimming removed 1 base from V and 5 bases from J, with 8 bases in between. Germline V lookup: CDR1 SGHNT, CDR2 YENEEA. The CDR3 DNA sequence: TGTGCCAGCAGCTTAGCTCGAGAGACTGAAGCTTTCTTT. Protein: CASSLARETEAFF. The complete variable domain, with remaining parts taken from reference TRBV11-3 and TRBJ1-1, reads EAGVVQSPRYKIIEKKQPVAFWCNPISGHNTLYWYLQNLGQGPELLIRYENEEAVDDSQLPKDRFSAERLKGVDSTLKIQPAELGDSAVYLCASSLARETEAFFGQGTRLTVV.

This clonotype showed up many times. The chain joins TRBV25-1 to TRBJ1-5, with D perhaps TRBD1 (6 bases). Trimming took 0 bases from V and 12 from J, leaving 9 bases between them. The CDR3 contains 12 residues. Germline V gene lookup returns CDR1 MGHDK and CDR2 SYGVNS. CDR3 loop: CASSEYGQIQHF. The CDR3 DNA is TGTGCCAGCAGTGAATATGGACAGATCCAGCATTTT.

There are many counts of this clonotype. The chain uses TRBV7-2 and TRBJ1-2, with D uncertain. With 4 bases removed from V and 8 bases from J, the gap between germline ends came to 20 bases. The CDR3 totals 15 residues. In germline, CDR1 is SGHTA, CDR2 FQGNSA. In DNA, the CDR3 is TGTGCCAGCAGCTACTACGCAGACCAACCTCGGGGCTACACCTTC. Translated, it gives CASSYYADQPRGYTF.

This clonotype was counted at least ten times. This chain connects TRBV2 to TRBJ2-7, with 7 bases aligning to TRBD2. In germline, CDR1 is SNHLY, CDR2 FYNNEI. The CDR3 has 12 residues. Losses at the gene ends were 10 bases for V and 12 bases for J; bases not matched to a gene: 15. CDR3 sequence: CAIAGENNLRYF. The CDR3 DNA follows: TGTGCCATCGCGGGGGAGAATAATCTTCGGTACTTC.

This clonotype was seen many times. This chain links TRBV12-3 or TRBV12-4 with TRBJ1-2, with TRBD1 as a possible D gene (5 bases). The CDR3 extends over 12 amino acids. Between the trimmed V and J ends, which lost 6 bases and 7 bases, there was a span of 12 bases. CDR3 nucleotides: TGTGCCAGCAGGGGTTCAGGGCGTGGCTACACCTTC. This translates into CASRGSGRGYTF.

This clonotype was recorded at least ten times. The chain joins TRBV6-2 or TRBV6-3 to TRBJ2-3, with TRBD2 as a possible D gene (6 bases). Deletions cut 6 bases from V and 0 bases from J, with 13 bases between. The CDR3 totals 15 residues. Germline loops: CDR1 MNHEY, CDR2 SVGEGT. DNA for the CDR3: TGTGCCAGCAGACGGGACTGGTTGAGCACAGATACGCAGTATTTT. It is translated as CASRRDWLSTDTQYF.